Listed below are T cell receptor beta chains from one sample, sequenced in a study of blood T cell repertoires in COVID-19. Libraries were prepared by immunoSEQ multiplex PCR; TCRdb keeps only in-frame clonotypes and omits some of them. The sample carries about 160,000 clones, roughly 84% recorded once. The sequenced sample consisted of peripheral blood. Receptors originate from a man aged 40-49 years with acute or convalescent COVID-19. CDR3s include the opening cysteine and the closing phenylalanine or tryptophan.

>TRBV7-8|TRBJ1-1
CASSLPDGMNTEAFF
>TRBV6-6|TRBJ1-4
CASSPPRAGGEKLFF
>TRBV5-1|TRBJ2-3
CASSFGGHTDTQYF
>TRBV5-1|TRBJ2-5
CARSWGAGGNQETQYF
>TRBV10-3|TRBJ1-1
CAIRPYNGQNTEAFF
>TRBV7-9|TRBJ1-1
CASSPHPGREGNTEAFF
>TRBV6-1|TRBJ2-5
CASSEGVGRGQETQYF
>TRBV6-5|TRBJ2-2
CASSYGQGGTGELFF
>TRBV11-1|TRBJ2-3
CASSPGTRGVTDTQYF
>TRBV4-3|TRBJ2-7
CASSQASDSSYEQYF